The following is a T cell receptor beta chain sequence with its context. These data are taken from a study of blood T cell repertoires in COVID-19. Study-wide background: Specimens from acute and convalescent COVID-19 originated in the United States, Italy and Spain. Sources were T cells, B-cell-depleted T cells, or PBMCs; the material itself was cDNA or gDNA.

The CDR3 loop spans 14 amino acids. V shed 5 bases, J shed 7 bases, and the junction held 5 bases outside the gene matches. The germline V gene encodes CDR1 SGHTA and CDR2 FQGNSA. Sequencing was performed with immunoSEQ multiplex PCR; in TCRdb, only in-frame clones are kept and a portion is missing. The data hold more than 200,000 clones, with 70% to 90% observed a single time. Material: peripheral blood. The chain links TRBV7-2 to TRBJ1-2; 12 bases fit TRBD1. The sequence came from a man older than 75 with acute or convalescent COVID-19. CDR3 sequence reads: CASSPGQGASGYTF. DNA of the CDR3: TGTGCCAGCAGCCCGGGACAGGGGGCGAGTGGCTACACCTTC.